A selection of T cell receptor beta chains follows, all from one sample in a study of blood T cell repertoires in COVID-19. The table came from immunoSEQ multiplex PCR; TCRdb's copy has only in-frame clones and leaves some out. The table lists about 170,000 clones, about 83% of them singletons, with 3.6% in the top ten. The sample comprised PBMCs or T cells enriched from blood (not recorded which). These TCRs come from a woman between 45 and 60 years old in a cohort exposed to, infected with or recovered from COVID-19 (not recorded which). Both conserved end residues are part of each CDR3. The order of the fields is D gene, V gene, J gene, clone size, CDR3 DNA, CDR3 protein. The D gene is left open where the match is weak. The listing skips clone size in some rows; elsewhere it reads once, few, many or a size class.

D gene: .
V gene: TRBV7-3
J gene: TRBJ1-2
clone size: .
CDR3 DNA: TGTGCCAGCAGCTTAAATGTCGTCTATGGCTACACCTTC
CDR3 protein: CASSLNVVYGYTF

D gene: .
V gene: TRBV3-1/TRBV3-2
J gene: TRBJ2-5
clone size: .
CDR3 DNA: TGTGCCAGCAGCTTCGGACAGCCAATAGAGACCCAGTACTTC
CDR3 protein: CASSFGQPIETQYF

D gene: TRBD1
V gene: TRBV5-1
J gene: TRBJ1-5
clone size: .
CDR3 DNA: TGCGCCAGCAGCTTAGAGGGGGCGGATCAGCCCCAGCATTTT
CDR3 protein: CASSLEGADQPQHF

D gene: TRBD1
V gene: TRBV27
J gene: TRBJ1-1
clone size: .
CDR3 DNA: TGTGCCAGCAGTCCTCGGACAGGGTGGCTAGGGGAAGCTTTCTTT
CDR3 protein: CASSPRTGWLGEAFF

D gene: TRBD2
V gene: TRBV9
J gene: TRBJ2-2
clone size: few
CDR3 DNA: TGTGCCAGCAGCGGGCCGGGACTAGCGGCGAACACCGGGGAGCTGTTTTTT
CDR3 protein: CASSGPGLAANTGELFF

D gene: .
V gene: TRBV2
J gene: TRBJ2-7
clone size: .
CDR3 DNA: TGTGCCAGCAGGCTAGCAGACGAGCAGTACTTC
CDR3 protein: CASRLADEQYF

D gene: .
V gene: TRBV2
J gene: TRBJ1-5
clone size: .
CDR3 DNA: TGTGCCAGCAGTGAGGGCTTTTCAGGGGGCAATCAGCCCCAGCATTTT
CDR3 protein: CASSEGFSGGNQPQHF

D gene: TRBD1
V gene: TRBV7-9
J gene: TRBJ1-4
clone size: .
CDR3 DNA: TGTGCCAGCAGCAGGATGACAGGGACTAATGAAAAACTGTTTTTT
CDR3 protein: CASSRMTGTNEKLFF

D gene: .
V gene: TRBV30
J gene: TRBJ1-4
clone size: .
CDR3 DNA: TGTGCCTGGTATAACCCGACAGACAGTTCAACTAATGAAAAACTGTTTTTT
CDR3 protein: CAWYNPTDSSTNEKLFF

D gene: .
V gene: TRBV2
J gene: TRBJ1-1
clone size: .
CDR3 DNA: TGTGCCAGCAGGATCGCTGGGAGCACTGAAGCTTTCTTT
CDR3 protein: CASRIAGSTEAFF

D gene: .
V gene: TRBV19
J gene: TRBJ1-1
clone size: .
CDR3 DNA: TGTGCCAGTAGTATAGGAGGGGAGGACACTGAAGCTTTCTTT
CDR3 protein: CASSIGGEDTEAFF

D gene: TRBD1
V gene: TRBV7-3
J gene: TRBJ2-1
clone size: .
CDR3 DNA: TGTGCCAGCAGCTCGGATCGGGGACAGTCCAATGAGCAGTTCTTC
CDR3 protein: CASSSDRGQSNEQFF

D gene: TRBD2
V gene: TRBV24-1
J gene: TRBJ2-2
clone size: .
CDR3 DNA: TGTGCCACCAGCGAGGCTAGCGGGATCCGCCGGACCGGGGAGCTGTTTTTT
CDR3 protein: CATSEASGIRRTGELFF

D gene: TRBD2
V gene: TRBV30
J gene: TRBJ2-6
clone size: .
CDR3 DNA: TGTGCCTGGAGTGTAATATTTCTCGGGGGGTCTGGGGCCAACGTCCTGACTTTC
CDR3 protein: CAWSVIFLGGSGANVLTF